This TCR beta chain was captured by sequencing in a study of blood T cell repertoires in COVID-19. Study overall: PBMCs, B-cell-depleted T cells, or T cells provided the cDNA or gDNA that made up the material.

Researchers sorted participants into cohorts using their self-reported clinical history. The CDR3 extends over 13 amino acids. Between the trimmed V and J ends, which lost 6 bases and 6 bases, there was a span of 13 bases. Original methodology: Reference gene primer amplification in the assay estimated nucleated cell counts. TCRdb's copy holds only in-frame clones and misses some; the assay was immunoSEQ multiplex PCR. From that table come the V and J calls and clone size; the DNA was used to work out D and trimming. This repertoire shows around 250,000 clones, about 91% found once; its top ten account for over 1%. This clone was picked up one time.

This receptor was obtained from a woman aged 40 to 50 with acute COVID-19. The chain carries TRBV12-3 or TRBV12-4 and TRBJ2-3, with D maybe TRBD2 (5 bases). Material: PBMCs or T cells enriched from blood (not recorded which). The CDR3 nucleotides are TGTGCCAGCAGCCTTGAACGAGGGGATACGCAGTATTTT. Translating it yields CASSLERGDTQYF.